The T cell receptor beta chain under discussion was sequenced for a study of OX40 agonist ivuxolimab in advanced cancers. Study at large: In this cohort, patients received ivuxolimab, an agonistic anti-OX40 (CD134) antibody.

CDR3 length: 17 amino acids. V was pared by 4 bases and J by 5 bases, with 7 bases of the junction left unmatched. Germline V gene data show CDR1 as LGHNA and CDR2 as YSLEER. TCRdb's copy holds only in-frame clones and misses some; the assay was immunoSEQ multiplex PCR. Of 8,500 to 13,000 clones detected, around 79% appear once; the ten largest clones hold roughly a fifth. The investigators sampled blood at baseline, at cycle 4 day 1, and at cycle 7 day 1. The chain has TRBV4-3 and TRBJ2-1; 14 nucleotides match TRBD2. Material: CD4+ or CD8+ T cells sorted from blood, obtained in a trial of the OX40 agonist ivuxolimab. The receptor's source is an adult with an advanced solid tumor such as melanoma, head and neck, liver or kidney cancer. CDR3 amino acids: CASSPGTSGSMNNEQFF. In DNA form, the CDR3 reads TGCGCCAGCAGCCCCGGGACTAGCGGGAGTATGAACAATGAGCAGTTCTTC.